The sequence of this TCR beta chain was determined in a study of lymphopenia after photon versus proton radiotherapy. Points from the study as a whole: Oligoclonal CD8+ Temra expansion after nadir drove photon patients' diversity drop.

The data were produced by immunoSEQ multiplex PCR, yet TCRdb's version contains in-frame clones alone and is incomplete. The table includes approximately 13,000 clones, 70% to 85% detected once. Details on this clone: Antigen specificity is unknown.

Sequenced material: peripheral blood, taken from a patient treated with photon-based radiotherapy. The clonotype was recovered from a man in his fifties with gastric cancer.

CDR3 protein: CASSRGRGADSNQPQHF. CDR3 nucleotide sequence: TGTGCCAGCAGCCGGGGCAGGGGAGCTGATAGCAATCAGCCCCAGCATTTT. V and J are TRBV5-6 and TRBJ1-5, with a weak D call TRBD1 (6 bases). Trimming left V 4 bases short and J 0 bases short, with 17 bases between. Germline V gene lookup returns CDR1 SGHDT and CDR2 YYEEEE. The CDR3 has 17 residues.